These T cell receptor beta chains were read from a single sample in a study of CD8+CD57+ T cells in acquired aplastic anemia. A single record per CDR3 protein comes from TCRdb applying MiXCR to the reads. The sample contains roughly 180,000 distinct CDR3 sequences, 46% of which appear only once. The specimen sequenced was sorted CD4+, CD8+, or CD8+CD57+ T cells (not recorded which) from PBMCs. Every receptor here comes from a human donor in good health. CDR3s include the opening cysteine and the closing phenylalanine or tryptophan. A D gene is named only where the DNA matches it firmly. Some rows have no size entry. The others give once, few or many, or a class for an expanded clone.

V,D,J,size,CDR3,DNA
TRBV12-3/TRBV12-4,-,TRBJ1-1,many,CASSLATGKTEAFF,TGTGCCAGCAGTTTAGCCACGGGGAAAACTGAAGCTTTCTTT
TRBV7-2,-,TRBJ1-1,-,CASRQDTSEAFF,TGTGCCAGCAGACAGGACACCAGTGAAGCTTTCTTT
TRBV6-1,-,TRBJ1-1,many,CASKKQGTEAFF,TGTGCCAGCAAAAAACAGGGCACTGAAGCTTTCTTT
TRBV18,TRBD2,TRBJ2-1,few,CASSLGTSGSYNEQFF,TGTGCCAGCTCACTAGGGACTAGCGGATCCTACAATGAGCAGTTCTTC
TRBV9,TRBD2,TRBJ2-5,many,CASSVSGSGETQYF,TGTGCCAGCAGCGTAAGCGGGAGCGGTGAGACCCAGTACTTC
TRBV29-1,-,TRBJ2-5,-,CSGQTTQETQYF,TGCAGTGGACAGACGACTCAAGAGACCCAGTACTTC
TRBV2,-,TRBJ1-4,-,CASSEVGFNEKLFF,TGTGCCAGCAGTGAAGTAGGGTTTAATGAAAAACTGTTTTTT
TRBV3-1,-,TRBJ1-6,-,CASSRGGRDSPLHF,TGTGCCAGCAGCCGAGGGGGGCGGGATTCACCCCTCCACTTT
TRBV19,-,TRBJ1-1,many,CASRDGNTEAFF,TGTGCCAGTCGTGACGGGAACACTGAAGCTTTCTTT
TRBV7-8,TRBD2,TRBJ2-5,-,CASSLPSGTDETQYF,TGTGCCAGCAGCTTACCTAGCGGTACGGACGAGACCCAGTACTTC
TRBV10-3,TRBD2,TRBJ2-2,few,CAMAGTSGGELFF,TGTGCCATGGCCGGGACTAGCGGGGGGGAGCTGTTTTTT
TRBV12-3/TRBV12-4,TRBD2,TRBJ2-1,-,CASGRDRGLAGAYNEQFF,TGTGCCAGCGGCCGGGACAGGGGACTAGCGGGAGCCTACAATGAGCAGTTCTTC
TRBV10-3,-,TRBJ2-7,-,CAISESNHEQYF,TGTGCCATCAGTGAGTCGAACCACGAGCAGTACTTC
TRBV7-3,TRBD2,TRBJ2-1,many,CASSFGGAGGDEQFF,TGTGCCAGCAGCTTCGGCGGGGCGGGGGGGGATGAGCAGTTCTTC
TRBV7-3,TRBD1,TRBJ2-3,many,CASSQTQGADTQYF,TGTGCCAGCAGCCAAACCCAGGGGGCAGATACGCAGTATTTT